The source of this T cell receptor beta chain is a study of T cell responses to AZD1222 COVID-19 vaccine (dated by TCRdb to the early 2020s). Background for the entire study: TCR sequencing was performed for roughly 250 trial participants, of whom around 210 were given two doses of AZD1222 and about 25 were given two doses of MenACWY control vaccine. Trial participants were enrolled into age subgroups of 18-55, 56-69 and 70-plus years, which contained approximately 150, 28 and 58 TCR-sequenced participants, respectively.

A word on this clone: Its antigen remains undetermined. Nothing much larger sits one base from this clone, and base qualities are not available.

Taken from cysteine to phenylalanine, the CDR3 has 14 residues. Solely the CDR3 DNA is kept, with 42 bases framed from the first base. Trimmed from V: 5 bases; trimmed from J: 1 base; junction bases lacking a gene match: 5. The CDR1 and CDR2 encoded by the germline V gene (reference sequence) are SEHNR and FQNEAQ. The CDR3 regions of human TCRbeta chains were analyzed by immunosequencing. The source study handled its data this way. TCRs in the repertoires were matched against a reference library of SARS-CoV-2-specific TCRs that had been generated with the MIRA antigen-specificity platform. Breadth meant the fraction of unique TCRs that were SARS-CoV-2-associated, whereas depth meant the fraction of total T cells that were SARS-CoV-2-associated. Using the MIRA data, every spike-specific TCR was mapped to the spike region that the TCR reacted to and assigned to either a CD4 or a CD8 class. Log10-transformed breadth and depth values were compared by one-way ANOVA with Sidak's multiple comparisons tests. TCRdb carries this immuneACCESS record with in-frame sequences only. Its versions omit some clonotypes, under half of them owing to an unresolved V gene in the studies checked, with the rest unexplained. V and J calls and clone size are given by that table; D and trimming were obtained from the DNA. The sample records over 150,000 clones, 85% to 95% of which are singletons. Roughly 1.7% of the sample rests with the top ten.

The time point label on this specimen signifies: about 28 days (+/-7) after the second vaccine dose. AZD1222 recipients with second doses at about 4 weeks or about 12 weeks were pooled, because spike-specific TCR depth and breadth did not differ between schedules. Vaccinee samples came from UK trials COV001 and COV002, including a single-blind randomized controlled phase 2/3 trial of AZD1222 (ChAdOx1 nCoV-19) in healthy adults. For TCRbeta chain sequencing, PBMC samples were collected from trial participants at day 0 and at day 28 after the second dose. Points the paper makes about the study in general: In the small 56-69-year group, the increase in depth fell short of significance, most likely because of low power. Participants were mostly white British and included more females than males, and it was suggested by the authors that clonal diversity may have been underestimated. Reportedly, close to half of the unique spike-specific TCRs recognized epitopes lying outside the regions that are mutated in the B.1.351 and B.1.1.7 variants. Spike-specific TCR breadth and depth rose significantly after two AZD1222 doses compared with day 0 and with MenACWY recipients. Only 5 to 7 AZD1222 recipients were SARS-CoV-2 seropositive at baseline, limiting conclusions about previously exposed vaccinees. The vaccine-associated CD4 TCRs covered the entire spike protein, and the dominant responses fell in regions 160-218 and 743-854. Because no samples from the day 14 peak response were available, repertoires could be characterized only after the peak T cell response.

The rearranged segments are TRBV7-9 and TRBJ2-7; a stretch of 7 junction bases matches TRBD1. The sequencing used peripheral blood, collected 28 days after the second AZD1222 dose. The source of this sequence is an adult who received the AZD1222 COVID-19 vaccine. The DNA sequence is as follows: TGTGCCAGCAGCCTCGGACAGGTTTCCTACGAGCAGTACTTC. It encodes CASSLGQVSYEQYF.